The 10 T cell receptor beta chains below come from one sample, sequenced in a study of T-cell memory formation after mild COVID-19. TCRdb independently ran MiXCR on the 5' RACE reads; one entry per CDR3 protein. Seen here are about 150,000 distinct CDR3 sequences, 25% observed once, and the top ten hold roughly a quarter. The sequenced sample consisted of PBMCs or a T cell subset sorted from them (not recorded which). These receptors all stem from an adult woman who had mild COVID-19 (a few samples of this study predate the infection). Cell type and time point are not known.

The rearrangement uses TRBV12-3 or TRBV12-4 and TRBJ2-3, with D possibly TRBD2 on 7 matching bases. V was cut by 1 base and J by 3 bases, with 14 bases left in between. The CDR3 is 16 amino acids. Written as DNA, the CDR3 is TGTGCCAGCAGTTTAGGGGGGGGCGATAGTACAGATACGCAGTATTTT. It yields the protein CASSLGGGDSTDTQYF.

This chain joins TRBV9 and TRBJ2-7; TRBD1 matches at 7 bases. V shed 2 bases and J 1 base; nucleotides not matched to a gene: 0. The length of the CDR3 is 13 residues. CDR1 is SGDLS, CDR2 YYNGEE, per germline. CDR3 sequence reads: CASSVDRSYEQYF. Here the CDR3 DNA reads TGTGCCAGCAGCGTGGACAGGTCCTACGAGCAGTACTTC.

The chain combines TRBV7-6 with TRBJ1-2; tentative D call: TRBD1 (6 bases). The CDR3 is 15 residues long. Germline values: CDR1 SGHVS, CDR2 FNYEAQ. The V end lost 5 bases, the J end lost 0 bases, and 13 bases lay between the germline ends. CDR3 bases: TGTGCCAGCAGCCAGGGGACTTCCACTAACTATGGCTACACCTTC. Its translation is CASSQGTSTNYGYTF.

This clonotype was seen many times. This chain's CDR3 is CASRGTGAEYYEQYF. CDR3 in DNA: TGTGCCAGCAGGGGGACAGGGGCCGAATACTACGAGCAGTACTTC. V usage is TRBV14 and J usage is TRBJ2-7; 10 bases line up with TRBD1. Germline values: CDR1 SGHDN, CDR2 FVKESK. V was pared by 6 bases and J by 3 bases, with 8 bases of the junction left unmatched. The CDR3 has 15 amino acids.

The genes are TRBV12-5 and TRBJ2-7; perhaps TRBD2 as D (5 bases). V was trimmed by 2 bases and J by 0 bases, leaving 14 bases between them. CDR3 length equals 16 residues. From germline, CDR1 is LGHNT and CDR2 FRNRAP. The CDR3 protein is CASGLPRTSSSYEQYF. Here the CDR3 DNA reads TGTGCTAGTGGTTTGCCTCGGACTTCCAGCTCCTACGAGCAGTACTTC.

The chain recombines TRBV7-9 with TRBJ1-1; D is ambiguous. Germline V gene sequence: CDR1 SEHNR, CDR2 FQNEAQ (reference sequence). This CDR3 has 16 amino acids. Trimming left V 3 bases short and J 1 base short, with 15 bases between. Here the CDR3 reads CASSFPLPGPNTEAFF. The CDR3 DNA reads as TGTGCCAGCAGCTTCCCCCTCCCGGGCCCGAACACTGAAGCTTTCTTT.

In nucleotides, the CDR3 is TGCGCCAGCAGCTTGAAGGGGAATTCCTACGAGCAGTACTTC. It yields the protein CASSLKGNSYEQYF. The rearrangement links TRBV5-1 to TRBJ2-7; tentative D call: TRBD1 (5 bases). The CDR3 has 14 residues. V was shortened by 1 base and J by 1 base, with 9 bases between the two germline ends. The germline V gene has CDR1 SGHRS and CDR2 YFSETQ. The entire variable domain, with the rest obtained from reference TRBV5-1 and TRBJ2-7, is as follows: KAGVTQTPRYLIKTRGQQVTLSCSPISGHRSVSWYQQTPGQGLQFLFEYFSETQRNKGNFPGRFSGRQFSNSRSEMNVSTLELGDSALYLCASSLKGNSYEQYFGPGTRLTVT.

The rearrangement joins TRBV7-9 to TRBJ1-4; D unclear. The V gene's germline CDR1 is SEHNR and CDR2 FQNEAQ (reference sequence). Trimming cost V 1 base and J 0 bases, with 9 bases left between them. The CDR3 runs to 16 residues. As DNA, the CDR3 is TGTGCCAGCAGCTTAGTCTGGTCCTCAACTAATGAAAAACTGTTTTTT. Translation: CASSLVWSSTNEKLFF.

The V gene is TRBV7-2, the J gene TRBJ2-2; TRBD1 matches 10 bases. Germline V CDR1 and CDR2: SGHTA, FQGNSA. The CDR3 contains 18 residues. Trimming cost V 2 bases and J 3 bases; bases outside gene matches: 9. The CDR3 coding sequence is TGTGCCAGCAGCTTATTGGCAGTCGGGACAGGGGACACCGGGGAGCTGTTTTTT. Protein: CASSLLAVGTGDTGELFF.

Of note for this clonotype: A much larger clone lies a single base off, so this may be a read error. This rearrangement joins TRBV7-9 to TRBJ2-6; D is uncertain. Deletions cut 2 bases from V and 2 bases from J, with 16 bases between. From germline, CDR1 is SEHNR and CDR2 FQNEAQ (reference sequence). The CDR3 contains 18 residues. Here the CDR3 DNA reads TGTGCCAGCAGCTTACATCCCATCCAGCTCCCTGGGGCCAACGTCCTGACTTTC. This codes for CASSLHPIQLPGANVLTF.